This T cell receptor (beta chain) was recorded in a study of response to subunit inactivated influenza vaccine. Whole-study findings and limits: Each seasonal influenza vaccination, the authors suggested, recruits few new T cells.

TCRdb itself ran the RT-PCR reads through MiXCR, one entry per CDR3 protein. Of around 300,000 distinct CDR3 sequences detected, about 20% appear once; the ten largest clones hold 10%. This clonotype was observed a few times. Its target is not known. Material: PBMCs from blood, obtained approximately 22 months after vaccination. The receptor was isolated from a man in his fifties or sixties who received an inactivated influenza vaccine.

The CDR3 is CASRGGMNTEAFF. CDR3 in DNA: TGTGCCAGCAGAGGGGGGATGAACACTGAAGCTTTCTTT. This chain joins TRBV9 and TRBJ1-1; D is possibly TRBD1 (6 bases). Germline V gene data show CDR1 as SGDLS and CDR2 as YYNGEE. This CDR3 has 13 amino acids. Trimming cost V 5 bases and J 0 bases, with 8 bases left between them.